This T cell receptor (beta chain) was captured by sequencing in a study of blood T cell repertoires in COVID-19. CDR3 length equals 12 residues. Trimming removed 8 bases from V and 4 bases from J, with 10 bases in between. The germline V gene has CDR1 SEHNR and CDR2 FQNEAQ (reference sequence). Clones were read by immunoSEQ multiplex PCR, and TCRdb kept only the in-frame ones, dropping some. Of about 110,000 clones in the sample, around 87% were seen once. The receptor was derived from a woman over 75 with acute or convalescent COVID-19. This sequence joins TRBV7-9 and TRBJ2-3, with a possible D match to TRBD2 (5 bases). The specimen sequenced was peripheral blood. The CDR3 DNA follows: TGTGCCAGCCGGGGTGAGTCAGATACGCAGTATTTT. Its protein product is CASRGESDTQYF.